Listed below are T cell receptor beta chains from one sample, sequenced in a study of blood T cell repertoires in COVID-19. This table comes from immunoSEQ multiplex PCR, and its TCRdb copy is limited to in-frame clones, with some not included. Seen here are under 500,000 clones, nearly 90% observed once, and the top ten hold roughly 2%. Source material: PBMCs or T cells enriched from blood (not recorded which). These receptors all stem from a woman aged 18-29 years with acute COVID-19. The CDR3 runs from the conserved cysteine through the conserved F or W. The D gene is left open where the match is weak. Rows may omit the clone size; those that give it use once, few, many or a size class.

clone size,J gene,D gene,V gene,CDR3 protein,CDR3 DNA
-,TRBJ2-7,-,TRBV4-2,CASSQDKHRYEQYF,TGTGCCAGCAGCCAAGATAAGCACCGCTACGAGCAGTACTTC
-,TRBJ1-4,TRBD1,TRBV24-1,CATSDGGQTNEKLFF,TGTGCCACCAGTGATGGGGGACAGACTAATGAAAAACTGTTTTTT
-,TRBJ1-4,-,TRBV4-3,CASSQALGTLNEKLFF,TGCGCCAGCAGCCAAGCATTGGGCACTCTTAATGAAAAACTGTTTTTT
-,TRBJ2-3,-,TRBV2,CASSHRVTQYF,TGTGCCAGCAGTCACAGGGTAACGCAGTATTTT
-,TRBJ2-5,-,TRBV2,CASKSGGKETQYF,TGTGCCAGCAAATCTGGGGGCAAGGAGACCCAGTACTTC
-,TRBJ2-5,-,TRBV28,CASSRGFQETQYF,TGTGCCAGCTCCCGAGGTTTCCAAGAGACCCAGTACTTC
-,TRBJ1-4,-,TRBV2,CASRPQTNEKLFF,TGTGCCAGCAGGCCCCAGACTAATGAAAAACTGTTTTTT
-,TRBJ2-1,TRBD2,TRBV5-1,CASNSGGSYNEQFF,TGCGCCAGCAATTCGGGGGGATCCTACAATGAGCAGTTCTTC
-,TRBJ2-7,TRBD1,TRBV6-5,CASSRTGTGDHEQYF,TGTGCCAGCAGTCGTACCGGGACAGGGGACCACGAGCAGTACTTC
-,TRBJ2-1,TRBD2,TRBV7-8,CASSRPSSGPKEQFF,TGTGCCAGCAGCCGTCCTTCTAGCGGACCAAAGGAGCAGTTCTTC
-,TRBJ2-2,-,TRBV28,CASSFVVGAGELFF,TGTGCCAGCAGTTTCGTTGTCGGAGCCGGGGAGCTGTTTTTT
-,TRBJ1-3,-,TRBV10-1,CASSESRRGIMGGNTIYF,TGCGCCAGCAGTGAGTCGAGAAGGGGCATTATGGGCGGAAACACCATATATTTT
-,TRBJ2-2,-,TRBV18,CASSNTRELPGELFF,TGTGCCAGCTCAAATACGAGGGAGTTGCCCGGGGAGCTGTTTTTT
-,TRBJ2-7,TRBD1,TRBV24-1,CATSNTRQGQYEQYF,TGTGCCACCAGTAACACACGACAGGGTCAATACGAGCAGTACTTC
-,TRBJ1-5,-,TRBV7-8,CASSLVEGAQPQHF,TGTGCCAGCAGCTTAGTGGAGGGCGCTCAGCCCCAGCATTTT
-,TRBJ1-6,-,TRBV25-1,CASSEGERAYNSPLHF,TGTGCCAGCAGTGAAGGAGAGAGGGCCTATAATTCACCCCTCCACTTT
-,TRBJ1-1,-,TRBV5-4,CASSPGGTEAFF,TGTGCCAGCAGCCCCGGGGGCACTGAAGCTTTCTTT
-,TRBJ1-1,-,TRBV5-1,CASSFSRGTEAFF,TGCGCCAGCAGCTTTAGTAGGGGCACTGAAGCTTTCTTT
-,TRBJ1-1,TRBD1,TRBV5-1,CASSLLTGGVTEAFF,TGCGCCAGCAGCTTGCTTACAGGGGGCGTCACTGAAGCTTTCTTT
-,TRBJ2-5,-,TRBV3-1/TRBV3-2,CASSQGRQETQYF,TGTGCCAGCAGCCAAGGTCGCCAAGAGACCCAGTACTTC
few,TRBJ1-1,-,TRBV3-1/TRBV3-2,CASSATGPLSMNTEAFF,TGTGCCAGCAGCGCTACTGGGCCGCTCTCCATGAACACTGAAGCTTTCTTT
once,TRBJ2-3,TRBD2,TRBV11-3,CASSLGLAGEFTDTQYF,TGTGCCAGCAGCTTAGGACTAGCGGGAGAGTTCACAGATACGCAGTATTTT
-,TRBJ1-5,-,TRBV19,CASSIGTVPRNQPQHF,TGTGCCAGTAGTATAGGTACAGTACCTCGCAATCAGCCCCAGCATTTT
-,TRBJ2-1,TRBD2,TRBV19,CASTSGSSYNEQFF,TGTGCCAGTACTAGCGGGAGCTCCTACAATGAGCAGTTCTTC
-,TRBJ2-7,-,TRBV24-1,CATSDLTTGGGWGQYF,TGTGCCACCAGTGATTTAACGACTGGTGGGGGCTGGGGGCAGTACTTC
-,TRBJ1-2,TRBD1,TRBV19,CASSPDRGGGYTF,TGTGCCAGTAGTCCCGACAGGGGAGGGGGCTACACCTTC
-,TRBJ2-1,-,TRBV27,CASSRYRVFDNEQFF,TGTGCCAGCAGTCGATACAGGGTATTTGACAATGAGCAGTTCTTC
-,TRBJ2-1,TRBD2,TRBV30,CARDSGRDNEQFF,TGTGCCCGGGATAGCGGGAGAGACAATGAGCAGTTCTTC
once,TRBJ2-7,TRBD1,TRBV13,CASSIGQGAYEQYF,TGTGCCAGCAGTATTGGACAGGGGGCGTACGAGCAGTACTTC
-,TRBJ2-3,TRBD2,TRBV9,CASSVATGLADFTDTQYF,TGTGCCAGCAGCGTAGCTACGGGGCTAGCGGACTTCACAGATACGCAGTATTTT